This section outlines one T cell receptor (beta chain) sequence together with its context. These data originate in a study of blood T cell repertoires in COVID-19. The germline gives CDR1 MDHEN, CDR2 SYDVKM. This CDR3 has 15 residues. Trimming cost V 6 bases and J 8 bases; bases outside gene matches: 15. The data were produced by immunoSEQ multiplex PCR, yet TCRdb's version contains in-frame clones alone and is incomplete. The sample comprises about 280,000 clones, almost 90% of which are singletons, and about 10% rests with the top ten. This sequence joins TRBV28 and TRBJ1-2; 7 nucleotides agree with TRBD1. Material for sequencing was peripheral blood. This clonotype was obtained from a woman aged 30 to 39 with COVID-19, enrolled during active disease. CDR3 loop: CASSQHDRVVGGYTF. The CDR3 nucleotides read TGTGCCAGCAGCCAACATGACAGGGTTGTAGGGGGCTACACCTTC.